A selection of T cell receptor beta chains follows, all from one sample in a study of T cell responses to AZD1222 COVID-19 vaccine. The assay was immunoSEQ multiplex PCR, and TCRdb's table has in-frame clones only and misses some. Seen here are roughly 150,000 clones, almost 90% observed once, and the top ten hold 1.6%. Sample: peripheral blood, taken 28 days after the second AZD1222 dose. These receptors were obtained from an adult who received the AZD1222 COVID-19 vaccine. Each CDR3 is given with its conserved first and last residue. The D gene is left open where the match is weak. Clone size is stated in some rows and not others, as once, few, many or a class when expanded.

cdr3_nt,cdr3_aa,d_call,clone_size,v_call,j_call
TGTGCCACCAGTGATGGGGTTTTCCACGAGCAGTACTTC,CATSDGVFHEQYF,.,.,TRBV24-1,TRBJ2-7
TGTGCCAGCAGTTTAGACGGCAATCAGCCCCAGCATTTT,CASSLDGNQPQHF,.,.,TRBV12-3/TRBV12-4,TRBJ1-5
TGCGCCAGCAGCTTGGCGGCTAGCGGTAACAATGAGCAGTTCTTC,CASSLAASGNNEQFF,TRBD2,.,TRBV5-1,TRBJ2-1
TGTACCAGCAGCTTGGAAGGACAGCCTTACAATGAGCAGTTCTTC,CTSSLEGQPYNEQFF,.,.,TRBV5-6,TRBJ2-1
TGTGCCAGCAGCTTAGTACAGGACAATCAGCCCCAGCATTTT,CASSLVQDNQPQHF,.,.,TRBV11-2,TRBJ1-5
TGTGCCAGGGGGGGTAACAGGGCCGAAGAGACCCAGTACTTC,CARGGNRAEETQYF,.,.,TRBV21-1,TRBJ2-5
TGCAGCGTTGACCGGACAGGGGGAGGAACTGAAGCTTTCTTT,CSVDRTGGGTEAFF,TRBD1,few,TRBV29-1,TRBJ1-1
TGCGCCAGCAGCTTATTAGGACAGCTCCAAGAGACCCAGTACTTC,CASSLLGQLQETQYF,.,.,TRBV5-1,TRBJ2-5
TGTGCCAGCAGTGAGGGGGCCATAGGAAACACCATATATTTT,CASSEGAIGNTIYF,TRBD1,.,TRBV6-2/TRBV6-3,TRBJ1-3
TGTGCCAGCAGCCCCTCCGGGAGTTCCTATGGCTACACCTTC,CASSPSGSSYGYTF,.,once,TRBV7-3,TRBJ1-2
TGTGCCAGCAGTACCAGCTACGAGCAGTACTTC,CASSTSYEQYF,.,once,TRBV12-3/TRBV12-4,TRBJ2-7
TGTGCCAGCAGCTTGGTTGGCTACGAGCAGTACTTC,CASSLVGYEQYF,.,.,TRBV5-4,TRBJ2-7
TGCGCCAGCAGCTCGAGGTTGGCAGGGCTGGAGACCCAGTACTTC,CASSSRLAGLETQYF,.,.,TRBV5-1,TRBJ2-5
TGTGCCAGCAGCTCAGGCGGGAGTGCTCTGTACGAGCAGTACTTC,CASSSGGSALYEQYF,TRBD2,.,TRBV5-4,TRBJ2-7
TGTGCCAGCAGAATGAGAGGCGGAAATAGCAATCAGCCCCAGCATTTT,CASRMRGGNSNQPQHF,.,.,TRBV2,TRBJ1-5
TGTGCCAGCAACCGAGGAAATTTTAGGACTGAAGCTTTCTTT,CASNRGNFRTEAFF,.,.,TRBV28,TRBJ1-1
TGTGCCAGCACTCGGACAGGGATGAACACTGAAGCTTTCTTT,CASTRTGMNTEAFF,TRBD1,once,TRBV28,TRBJ1-1
TGTGCCAGTTTGACAGCAACTAATGAAAAACTGTTTTTT,CASLTATNEKLFF,.,.,TRBV2,TRBJ1-4
TGCAGTGCCAGTCGACAGCATAATGAAAAACTGTTTTTT,CSASRQHNEKLFF,.,once,TRBV20-1,TRBJ1-4
TGTGCCAGTAGTACGACCCGGGACAGGGATTCACCCCTCCACTTT,CASSTTRDRDSPLHF,TRBD1,.,TRBV19,TRBJ1-6
TGTGCCAGCAGGGGGGGCATTGGCTATGGCTACACCTTC,CASRGGIGYGYTF,.,.,TRBV2,TRBJ1-2
TGTGCCAGCAGCTTAGGACCGGAGGAAAAACTGTTTTTT,CASSLGPEEKLFF,.,.,TRBV11-2,TRBJ1-4
TGTGCCAGCAGTTCTGGGGGCCTGAGCAATCAGCCCCAGCATTTT,CASSSGGLSNQPQHF,.,.,TRBV6-2/TRBV6-3,TRBJ1-5
TGTGCCAGCAGCCGAGGAGGCCAAAGCTCTGGAAACACCATATATTTT,CASSRGGQSSGNTIYF,.,.,TRBV5-6,TRBJ1-3
TGTGCCAGCACCAGGGCCTTCTTCGAAAAACTGTTTTTT,CASTRAFFEKLFF,.,.,TRBV28,TRBJ1-4
TGTGCCAGCAGCCTGACTAGTATCGCGTACTTC,CASSLTSIAYF,.,.,TRBV6-2/TRBV6-3,TRBJ2-5
TGCGCCAGCAGCCACGGTGGGTCACCCCTCCACTTT,CASSHGGSPLHF,.,.,TRBV4-1,TRBJ1-6
TGTGCCAGCAGTGGGACAGTGAACACTGAAGCTTTCTTT,CASSGTVNTEAFF,TRBD1,.,TRBV6-2/TRBV6-3,TRBJ1-1
TGTGCCAGCAGCTTGGGAGGGAAAAATGAAAAACTGTTTTTT,CASSLGGKNEKLFF,.,.,TRBV5-4,TRBJ1-4
TGTGCCAGCAGCCAAGAGTGGGGTCGGAGCACTGAAGCTTTCTTT,CASSQEWGRSTEAFF,.,.,TRBV14,TRBJ1-1
TGTGCCAGCAGCCTCGGGGAAGGCATGGCTTTCTTT,CASSLGEGMAFF,.,.,TRBV12-3/TRBV12-4,TRBJ1-1
TGTGCCAGCAGCCAAGATCAACAGCCCCAGCATTTT,CASSQDQQPQHF,.,.,TRBV3-1/TRBV3-2,TRBJ1-5
TGTGCCAGCTCACAAGGTTACACTGAAGCTTTCTTT,CASSQGYTEAFF,.,.,TRBV18,TRBJ1-1